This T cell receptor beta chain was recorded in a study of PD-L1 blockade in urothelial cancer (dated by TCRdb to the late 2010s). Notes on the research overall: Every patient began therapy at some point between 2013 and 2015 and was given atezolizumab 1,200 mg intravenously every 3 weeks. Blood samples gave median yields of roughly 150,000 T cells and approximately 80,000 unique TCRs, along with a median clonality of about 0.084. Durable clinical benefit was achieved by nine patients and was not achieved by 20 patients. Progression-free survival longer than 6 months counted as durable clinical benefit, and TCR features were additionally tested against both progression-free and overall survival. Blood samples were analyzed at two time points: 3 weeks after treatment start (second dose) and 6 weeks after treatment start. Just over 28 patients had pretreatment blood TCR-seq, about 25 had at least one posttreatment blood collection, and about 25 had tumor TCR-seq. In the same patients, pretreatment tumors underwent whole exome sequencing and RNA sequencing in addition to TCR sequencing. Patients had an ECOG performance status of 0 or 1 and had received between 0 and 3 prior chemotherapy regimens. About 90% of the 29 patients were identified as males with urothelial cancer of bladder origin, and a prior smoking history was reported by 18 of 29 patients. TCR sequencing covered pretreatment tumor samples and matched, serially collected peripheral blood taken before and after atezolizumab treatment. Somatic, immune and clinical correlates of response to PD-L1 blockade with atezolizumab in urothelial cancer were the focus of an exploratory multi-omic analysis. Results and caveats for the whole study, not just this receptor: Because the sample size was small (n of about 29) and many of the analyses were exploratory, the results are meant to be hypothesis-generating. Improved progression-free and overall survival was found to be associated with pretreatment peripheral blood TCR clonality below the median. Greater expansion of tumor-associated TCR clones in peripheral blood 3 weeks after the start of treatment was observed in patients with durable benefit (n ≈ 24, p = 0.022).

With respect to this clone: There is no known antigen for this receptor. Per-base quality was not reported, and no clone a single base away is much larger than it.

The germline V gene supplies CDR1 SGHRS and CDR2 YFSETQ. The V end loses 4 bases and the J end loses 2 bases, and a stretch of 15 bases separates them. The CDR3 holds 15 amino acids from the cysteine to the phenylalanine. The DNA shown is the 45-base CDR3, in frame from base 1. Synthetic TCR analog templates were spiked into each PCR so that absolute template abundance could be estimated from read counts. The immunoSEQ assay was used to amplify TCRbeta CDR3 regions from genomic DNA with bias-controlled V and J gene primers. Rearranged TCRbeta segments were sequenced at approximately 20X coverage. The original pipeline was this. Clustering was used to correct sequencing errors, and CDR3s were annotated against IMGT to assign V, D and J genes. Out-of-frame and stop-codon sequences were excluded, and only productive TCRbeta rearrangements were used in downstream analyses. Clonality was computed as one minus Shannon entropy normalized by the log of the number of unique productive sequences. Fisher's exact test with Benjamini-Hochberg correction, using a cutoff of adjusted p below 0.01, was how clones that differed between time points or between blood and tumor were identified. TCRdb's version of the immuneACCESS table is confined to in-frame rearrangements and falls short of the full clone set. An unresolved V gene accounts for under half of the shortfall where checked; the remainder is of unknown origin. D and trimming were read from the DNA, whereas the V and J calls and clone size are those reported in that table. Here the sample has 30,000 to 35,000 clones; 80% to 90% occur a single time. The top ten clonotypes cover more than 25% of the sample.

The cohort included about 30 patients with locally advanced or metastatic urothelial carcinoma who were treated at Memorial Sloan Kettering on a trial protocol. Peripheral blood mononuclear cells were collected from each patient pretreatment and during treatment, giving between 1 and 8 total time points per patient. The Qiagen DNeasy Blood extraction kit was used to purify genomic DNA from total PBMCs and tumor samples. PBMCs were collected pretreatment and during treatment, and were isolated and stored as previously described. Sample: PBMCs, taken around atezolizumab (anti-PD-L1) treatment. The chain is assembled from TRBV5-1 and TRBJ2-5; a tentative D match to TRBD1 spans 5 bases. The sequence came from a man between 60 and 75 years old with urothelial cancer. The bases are TGCGCCAGCAGCCCGTCCCAAGGGGATCAAGAGACCCAGTACTTC. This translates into CASSPSQGDQETQYF.